This is a list of T cell receptor beta chains from one sample in a study of OX40 agonist ivuxolimab in advanced cancers. Sequenced by immunoSEQ multiplex PCR; TCRdb stores in-frame clones only, minus some. The data hold around 9,300 clones, with around 90% observed a single time. Source: CD4+ or CD8+ T cells sorted from blood, taken in a trial of the OX40 agonist ivuxolimab. The receptors here all came from an adult with an advanced solid tumor such as melanoma, head and neck, liver or kidney cancer. The CDR3 runs from the conserved cysteine through the conserved F or W. The order of the fields is V gene, D gene, clone size, J gene, CDR3 DNA, CDR3 protein. A D gene is named only where the DNA matches it firmly. Rows may omit the clone size; those that give it use once, few, many or a size class.

v_gene: TRBV2; d_gene: TRBD1; abundance: NA; j_gene: TRBJ2-1; CDR3nt: TGTGCCAGCAGAGCAGACAGGGGGGCCTACAATGAGCAGTTCTTC; CDR3aa: CASRADRGAYNEQFF
v_gene: TRBV10-3; d_gene: NA; abundance: once; j_gene: TRBJ1-3; CDR3nt: TGTGCCACCCGGGATCGGGGCACCGGAAACACCATATATTTT; CDR3aa: CATRDRGTGNTIYF
v_gene: TRBV9; d_gene: NA; abundance: NA; j_gene: TRBJ1-1; CDR3nt: TGTGCCAGCAGCGTGGACAGGAACACTGAAGCTTTCTTT; CDR3aa: CASSVDRNTEAFF
v_gene: TRBV7-8; d_gene: NA; abundance: NA; j_gene: TRBJ2-1; CDR3nt: TGTGCCAGCAGCTGGACAGTTAGCTCCTACAATGAGCAGTTCTTC; CDR3aa: CASSWTVSSYNEQFF
v_gene: TRBV28; d_gene: NA; abundance: NA; j_gene: TRBJ2-7; CDR3nt: TGTGCCAGCAGGGACCGAGTGAGTACTTATGACTACGAGCAGTACTTC; CDR3aa: CASRDRVSTYDYEQYF
v_gene: TRBV7-9; d_gene: NA; abundance: NA; j_gene: TRBJ2-4; CDR3nt: TGTGCCAGCAGCTCTGATCTGGGGGCCAAAAACATTCAGTACTTC; CDR3aa: CASSSDLGAKNIQYF
v_gene: TRBV18; d_gene: TRBD2; abundance: few; j_gene: TRBJ2-1; CDR3nt: TGTGCCAGCTCGTCGGGACTAGCGGGAGGAGGTCCCCATGAGCAGTTCTTC; CDR3aa: CASSSGLAGGGPHEQFF
v_gene: TRBV6-1; d_gene: TRBD1; abundance: NA; j_gene: TRBJ1-4; CDR3nt: TGTGCCAGCAGTGAAGGACAGGGGGCTGAAAAACTGTTTTTT; CDR3aa: CASSEGQGAEKLFF
v_gene: TRBV28; d_gene: TRBD1; abundance: NA; j_gene: TRBJ2-6; CDR3nt: TGTGCCAGCAGTCCCCGACAGGGAACTGGGGCCAACGTCCTGACTTTC; CDR3aa: CASSPRQGTGANVLTF
v_gene: TRBV6-6; d_gene: NA; abundance: NA; j_gene: TRBJ1-1; CDR3nt: TGTGCCAGCAGTTACTCGGGGGCTGGGGGGACTGAAGCTTTCTTT; CDR3aa: CASSYSGAGGTEAFF
v_gene: TRBV21-1; d_gene: NA; abundance: NA; j_gene: TRBJ1-3; CDR3nt: TGTGCCAGCAGCAGGGACAGATTCTCTGGAAACACCATATATTTT; CDR3aa: CASSRDRFSGNTIYF
v_gene: TRBV10-3; d_gene: NA; abundance: NA; j_gene: TRBJ2-5; CDR3nt: TGTGCCATCAGGGAGGGATCCCAAGAGACCCAGTACTTC; CDR3aa: CAIREGSQETQYF
v_gene: TRBV5-4; d_gene: NA; abundance: NA; j_gene: TRBJ2-3; CDR3nt: TGTGCCAGCAGCTTGGGGGCTAGTAGCACAGATACGCAGTATTTT; CDR3aa: CASSLGASSTDTQYF
v_gene: TRBV30; d_gene: TRBD2; abundance: NA; j_gene: TRBJ2-5; CDR3nt: TGTGCCTGGAGTACTTCTAGCGGGAGGGCCAGGGAGACCCAGTACTTC; CDR3aa: CAWSTSSGRARETQYF
v_gene: TRBV18; d_gene: NA; abundance: NA; j_gene: TRBJ1-4; CDR3nt: TGTGCCAGCTCACCAAACCGGGGAACTAATGAAAAACTGTTTTTT; CDR3aa: CASSPNRGTNEKLFF
v_gene: TRBV5-8; d_gene: NA; abundance: NA; j_gene: TRBJ2-3; CDR3nt: TGTGCCAGCAGCTTGCTTGGTACGCAGTATTTT; CDR3aa: CASSLLGTQYF
v_gene: TRBV30; d_gene: TRBD1; abundance: once; j_gene: TRBJ1-3; CDR3nt: TGTGCCTGGATGACAGGGGCGAGCTCTGGAAACACCATATATTTT; CDR3aa: CAWMTGASSGNTIYF
v_gene: TRBV30; d_gene: NA; abundance: NA; j_gene: TRBJ1-3; CDR3nt: TGTGCCTCTTCGGCCGGGAGTTTCCGAAACACCATATATTTT; CDR3aa: CASSAGSFRNTIYF
v_gene: TRBV27; d_gene: NA; abundance: NA; j_gene: TRBJ1-4; CDR3nt: TGTGCCAGCAGTCCGCAGGGGTTGGGTGAAAAACTGTTTTTT; CDR3aa: CASSPQGLGEKLFF
v_gene: TRBV5-1; d_gene: NA; abundance: NA; j_gene: TRBJ2-1; CDR3nt: TGCGCCAGCAGCTTGGAGGCGGGGCCCCATGAGCAGTTCTTC; CDR3aa: CASSLEAGPHEQFF
v_gene: TRBV25-1; d_gene: NA; abundance: NA; j_gene: TRBJ2-1; CDR3nt: TGTGCCAGCAGTGATTATGGCAGGGCGAAGAGCAATGAGCAGTTCTTC; CDR3aa: CASSDYGRAKSNEQFF
v_gene: TRBV28; d_gene: NA; abundance: NA; j_gene: TRBJ1-3; CDR3nt: TGTGCGAGCCGGGGAAACACCATATATTTT; CDR3aa: CASRGNTIYF
v_gene: TRBV10-3; d_gene: TRBD1; abundance: once; j_gene: TRBJ1-1; CDR3nt: TGTGCCATCAGCGAGGGGGCGCGCACTGAAGCTTTCTTT; CDR3aa: CAISEGARTEAFF
v_gene: TRBV5-4; d_gene: TRBD1; abundance: NA; j_gene: TRBJ1-1; CDR3nt: TGTGCCAGCAGCAGAGACAGGGGGGGTTTCACTGAAGCTTTCTTT; CDR3aa: CASSRDRGGFTEAFF
v_gene: TRBV6-1; d_gene: NA; abundance: NA; j_gene: TRBJ2-5; CDR3nt: TGTGCCAGCAGTGAAGATTGGGACATCGGCCAAGAGACCCAGTACTTC; CDR3aa: CASSEDWDIGQETQYF
v_gene: TRBV7-9; d_gene: NA; abundance: NA; j_gene: TRBJ1-5; CDR3nt: TGTGCCAGCAGCCCAACCGGTCCTGGGGTGCAGCCCCAGCATTTT; CDR3aa: CASSPTGPGVQPQHF
v_gene: TRBV4-1; d_gene: TRBD2; abundance: NA; j_gene: TRBJ2-1; CDR3nt: TGCGCCAGCAGCCCCGGCCTAGGAAGCGGGAGGGCCTACAATGAGCAGTTCTTC; CDR3aa: CASSPGLGSGRAYNEQFF
v_gene: TRBV28; d_gene: NA; abundance: NA; j_gene: TRBJ1-2; CDR3nt: TGTGCCAGCAGTTCCTTAGGGTCGGGGGGCTACACCTTC; CDR3aa: CASSSLGSGGYTF
v_gene: TRBV10-3; d_gene: TRBD2; abundance: NA; j_gene: TRBJ2-3; CDR3nt: TGTGCCGCCGCAGGACTAGCGGGAGGGCCGAGCCAGTCCACAGATACGCAGTATTTT; CDR3aa: CAAAGLAGGPSQSTDTQYF
v_gene: TRBV5-4; d_gene: TRBD2; abundance: NA; j_gene: TRBJ2-5; CDR3nt: TGTGCCAGCAGTAAAACAATAAGGACTAGCGGGAGGGAAAAAGAGACCCAGTACTTC; CDR3aa: CASSKTIRTSGREKETQYF
v_gene: TRBV28; d_gene: TRBD1; abundance: NA; j_gene: TRBJ1-4; CDR3nt: TGTGCCAGCACCGACAACAGGGGATTACGGGAAAAACTGTTTTTT; CDR3aa: CASTDNRGLREKLFF
v_gene: TRBV19; d_gene: TRBD2; abundance: NA; j_gene: TRBJ2-1; CDR3nt: TGTGCCAGTAGTATAAGGAGTCTAGCGGGGGGCAATGAGCAGTTCTTC; CDR3aa: CASSIRSLAGGNEQFF
v_gene: TRBV11-3; d_gene: TRBD1; abundance: once; j_gene: TRBJ2-2; CDR3nt: TGTGCCAGCAGCTCGACAGGGGTTAACACCGGGGAGCTGTTTTTT; CDR3aa: CASSSTGVNTGELFF